What follows are 19 T cell receptor beta chains derived from one specimen sequenced in a study of OX40 agonist ivuxolimab in advanced cancers. The method was immunoSEQ multiplex PCR; TCRdb's version includes in-frame clones alone and lacks a portion of them. The sample has nearly 95,000 clones; roughly 92% are singletons. The sample here was CD4+ or CD8+ T cells sorted from blood, taken in a trial of the OX40 agonist ivuxolimab. These receptor sequences come from an adult with an advanced solid tumor such as melanoma, head and neck, liver or kidney cancer.

CDR3 loop: CASSLVKGLAVYGELFF. The CDR3 DNA reads TGTGCCAGCAGCTTAGTAAAGGGACTAGCAGTTTACGGGGAGCTGTTTTTT. V usage is TRBV5-6 and J usage is TRBJ2-2; 9 nucleotides agree with TRBD2. V lost 2 bases and J lost 7; bases outside the gene matches: 12. Per the germline V gene, CDR1 is SGHDT and CDR2 is YYEEEE. The CDR3 consists of 17 residues.

The gene calls are TRBV15 and TRBJ2-2; no reliable D call. This CDR3 has 14 amino acids. Germline loops: CDR1 LNHNV, CDR2 YYDKDF (reference sequence). Deletions cut 0 bases from V and 7 bases from J, with 9 bases between. The CDR3 is CATSRDRFGGELFF. Written as DNA, the CDR3 is TGTGCCACCAGCAGAGATCGCTTCGGCGGGGAGCTGTTTTTT.

The DNA of the CDR3 is TGCGCCAGCAGCCAAGATTGGACAAGCAATAATTCACCCCTCCACTTT. Translated, it gives CASSQDWTSNNSPLHF. This chain uses TRBV4-3 with TRBJ1-6, with D perhaps matching TRBD1 (5 bases). Germline CDR1 reads LGHNA; CDR2 reads YSLEER. V gave up 0 bases and J gave up 5 bases, with 11 bases separating them. CDR3 length equals 16 residues.

The chain uses TRBV6-5 and TRBJ1-5; D is unclear. Germline assignment: CDR1 MNHEY and CDR2 SVGAGI. V was shortened by 8 bases and J by 0 bases, with 14 bases between the two germline ends. The CDR3 covers 15 residues. The CDR3 sequence: CASRKTVLSNQPQHF. The CDR3, as DNA: TGTGCCAGCCGGAAGACGGTCCTTAGCAATCAGCCCCAGCATTTT.

J is TRBJ1-4 and V is TRBV6-5; D uncertain. The ends were cut back, 0 bases at V and 5 bases at J, with 10 bases in the middle. Germline V lookup: CDR1 MNHEY, CDR2 SVGAGI. This CDR3 comprises 15 residues. The CDR3 coding sequence is TGTGCCAGCAGTTACTCGGCCGCGATCAATGAAAAACTGTTTTTT. As protein: CASSYSAAINEKLFF.

The V and J genes are TRBV5-1 and TRBJ2-1; D is possibly TRBD2 (5 bases). The CDR3 covers 18 residues. CDR1 is SGHRS, CDR2 YFSETQ, per germline. V was cut by 0 bases and J by 0 bases, with 16 bases left in between. The CDR3 sequence is CASSLEFWGDPSYNEQFF. The CDR3 DNA sequence: TGCGCCAGCAGCTTGGAATTTTGGGGAGACCCCTCCTACAATGAGCAGTTCTTC.

The chain links TRBV27 to TRBJ1-5; 10 positions agree with TRBD1. V lost 8 bases to trimming and J lost 2 bases; unmatched junction nucleotides: 0. In germline, CDR1 is MNHEY, CDR2 SMNVEV (reference sequence). CDR3 length: 13 residues. CDR3 sequence (DNA): TGTGCCAGCGGGACAGGGGGCAATCAGCCCCAGCATTTT. It codes for CASGTGGNQPQHF.

The chain has TRBV7-6 and TRBJ2-5; D is perhaps TRBD1 or TRBD2 (5 bases each). This CDR3 spans 18 amino acids. V lost 1 base to trimming and J lost 5 bases, with 23 bases between them. Germline V gene sequence: CDR1 SGHVS, CDR2 FNYEAQ. CDR3 nucleotide sequence: TGTGCCAGCAGCTTAGAACGCTACAGAGGGACCCCACGGGAGACCCAGTACTTC. Translation gives CASSLERYRGTPRETQYF. Full variable domain (missing parts from reference TRBV7-6 and TRBJ2-5): GAGVSQSPRYKVTKRGQDVALRCDPISGHVSLYWYRQALGQGPEFLTYFNYEAQQDKSGLPNDRFSAERPEGSISTLTIQRTEQRDSAMYRCASSLERYRGTPRETQYFGPGTRLLVL.

The J gene is TRBJ2-1, the V gene TRBV6-1, with 7 nucleotides matching TRBD1. Germline CDR1 MNHNS, CDR2 SASEGT. Trimming removed 3 bases from V and 10 bases from J; junction bases left unmatched: 12. CDR3 size: 15 residues. The CDR3 loop is CASSDRQGYNLEQFF. The CDR3, as DNA: TGTGCCAGCAGTGACAGACAGGGATACAATTTGGAGCAGTTCTTC.

The chain uses TRBV18 and TRBJ2-1; TRBD1 agrees at 7 bases. The germline CDR1 and CDR2 sequences are KGHSH and LQKENI. The CDR3 has 15 amino acids. The V gene end was trimmed by 5 bases and the J gene end by 7 bases; junction bases not matched to a gene: 11. CDR3 loop: CASSTRGTVLNEQFF. CDR3 in DNA: TGTGCCAGCTCAACCAGGGGGACAGTCCTAAATGAGCAGTTCTTC.

This chain's CDR3 is CASSRGSNQPQHF. Here the CDR3 DNA reads TGTGCCAGCAGCCGGGGGTCCAATCAGCCCCAGCATTTT. This chain uses TRBV9 with TRBJ1-5; possibly TRBD1 for D (5 bases). The CDR3 runs 13 residues. Trimming removed 4 bases at V and 3 bases at J, with 8 bases between. Per germline, CDR1 SGDLS and CDR2 YYNGEE.

The V gene is TRBV14, the J gene TRBJ2-1; possibly TRBD2 for D (5 bases). CDR1 SGHDN and CDR2 FVKESK come from the germline V gene. This CDR3 is 13 amino acids long. Between the trimmed V and J ends, which lost 3 bases and 4 bases, there was a span of 7 bases. The CDR3 bases are TGTGCCAGCAGCCAGACGGGGTACAATGAGCAGTTCTTC. Its translation: CASSQTGYNEQFF.

Only one count was recorded for this clone. This chain joins TRBV6-5 and TRBJ2-7; D call uncertain. The CDR3 extends over 15 amino acids. Germline CDR1 is MNHEY and CDR2 is SVGAGI. V gave up 2 bases and J gave up 0 bases, with 11 bases separating them. The CDR3 DNA reads as TGTGCCAGCAGTTACGGACGCCTGAGCTCCTACGAGCAGTACTTC. Translating gives CASSYGRLSSYEQYF.

This chain joins TRBV28 and TRBJ2-7; possible D gene TRBD2, 6 bases. Trimming took off 4 bases at V and 5 bases at J, with 12 bases between the two ends. Germline CDR1 is MDHEN and CDR2 is SYDVKM. This CDR3 has 13 residues. CDR3 amino acids: CASSSEGFDEQYF. Written as DNA, the CDR3 is TGTGCCAGCAGTTCGGAGGGTTTCGACGAGCAGTACTTC.

A single count supports this clone. The gene calls are TRBV4-1 and TRBJ1-1; the match to TRBD1 covers 10 bases. CDR1 and CDR2 (germline): MGHRA, YSYEKL. This CDR3 region has 14 residues. V trimming: 3 bases; J trimming: 6 bases; junction bases outside the gene matches: 4. The DNA of the CDR3 is TGCGCCAGCAGCCAGACAGGGGGCCTGGCTGAAGCTTTCTTT. As protein: CASSQTGGLAEAFF.

The DNA of the CDR3 is TGTGCCAGTAGCCCCGACCGCCTCTATGGCTACACCTTC. Its protein product is CASSPDRLYGYTF. The chain joins TRBV19 to TRBJ1-2; no reliable D call. Deletions cut 6 bases from V and 4 bases from J, with 12 bases between. Germline V CDR1 and CDR2: LNHDA, SQIVND (reference sequence). There are 13 residues in the CDR3.

This chain joins TRBV11-2 and TRBJ2-3; the D is unclear. Trimming took off 1 base at V and 5 bases at J, with 7 bases between the two ends. Germline-derived CDR1 and CDR2 are SGHAT and FQNNGV. The CDR3 contains 13 residues. CDR3 region: CASSLVPRDTQYF. The CDR3 DNA reads as TGTGCCAGCAGCTTAGTTCCGAGAGATACGCAGTATTTT.

This clone was seen just once. This sequence joins TRBV9 and TRBJ1-3; D possibly corresponds to TRBD1 (6 bases). Trimming shortened V by 0 bases and J by 4 bases, and 11 bases separated the two germline ends. CDR1 SGDLS and CDR2 YYNGEE come from the germline V gene. The CDR3 is 15 amino acids. In nucleotides, the CDR3 is TGTGCCAGCAGCGTAGGGGCAGGGGCCGGAAACACCATATATTTT. Residues: CASSVGAGAGNTIYF. The whole variable domain, remainder taken from reference TRBV9 and TRBJ1-3, is DSGVTQTPKHLITATGQRVTLRCSPRSGDLSVYWYQQSLDQGLQFLIQYYNGEERAKGNILERFSAQQFPDLHSELNLSSLELGDSALYFCASSVGAGAGNTIYFGEGSWLTVV.

V and J are TRBV25-1 and TRBJ1-3; no clear D. The V and J ends lost 2 bases and 2 bases respectively, with 7 bases between them. This CDR3 spans 14 amino acids. Germline loops: CDR1 MGHDK, CDR2 SYGVNS. DNA for the CDR3: TGTGCCAGCAGTGAAAAAGGGACTGGAAACACCATATATTTT. This sequence encodes CASSEKGTGNTIYF.